This T cell receptor (beta chain) was recorded in a study of post-analysis software for immune sequencing data. Remarks on this clonotype: Antigen: not known.

Prepared TCR beta cDNA libraries contained unique molecular identifiers. TCRdb called the PCR reads again in MiXCR, with one record for every CDR3 protein. Here the sample spans more than 450,000 distinct CDR3 sequences, roughly 47% being singletons. Findings and caveats of the study: Compared with controls, patients had more of 4 or 5 TRBV segments, including TRBV5-6, TRBV5-1 and TRBV20-1. By F measure, strong co-clustering occurred among samples prepared in the same batch.

CDR3 length: 16 residues. Deletions cut 1 base from V and 6 bases from J, with 17 bases between. The V gene's germline CDR1 is MNHNY and CDR2 SVGAGI (reference sequence). The sequenced material came from blood. The clonotype originates from a girl between 10 and 17 years old with multiple sclerosis. The chain carries TRBV6-6 and TRBJ2-3; a possible D gene is TRBD2 (5 bases). The CDR3 is CASSYYTRLHSDTQYF. The CDR3 nucleotides are TGTGCCAGCAGTTACTATACTAGACTACACTCCGATACGCAGTATTTT.